This is a list of T cell receptor beta chains from one sample in a study of T cells in tuberculosis. This table comes from immunoSEQ multiplex PCR, and its TCRdb copy is limited to in-frame clones, with some not included. The data hold 30,000 to 35,000 clones, with about 90% observed a single time. The specimen comprised PBMCs, sampled at tuberculosis diagnosis. Receptors were obtained from an adult with tuberculosis. Some clones in this sample may be carry-over from other donors' samples. Both conserved end residues are part of each CDR3.

V gene: TRBV30; J gene: TRBJ1-2; CDR3 protein: CAWSGPGPFFYGYTF
V gene: TRBV30; J gene: TRBJ1-2; CDR3 protein: CAWSVLVSYTF
V gene: TRBV27; J gene: TRBJ2-7; CDR3 protein: CAGHYEQYF
V gene: TRBV5-1; J gene: TRBJ1-2; CDR3 protein: CASSYRTGTQSYTF
V gene: TRBV29-1; J gene: TRBJ1-1; CDR3 protein: CSVERTGFVSTEAFF
V gene: TRBV4-1; J gene: TRBJ2-7; CDR3 protein: CASSQSRDRFYEQYF
V gene: TRBV29-1; J gene: TRBJ2-2; CDR3 protein: CSVEPGTGELFF
V gene: TRBV7-9; J gene: TRBJ2-7; CDR3 protein: CASSLGGVGYEQYF
V gene: TRBV18; J gene: TRBJ1-5; CDR3 protein: CASSPISGGHQPQHF
V gene: TRBV6-4; J gene: TRBJ1-6; CDR3 protein: CASSPKAQGSNSPLHF
V gene: TRBV5-5; J gene: TRBJ2-3; CDR3 protein: CASSLAKGDTQYF
V gene: TRBV9; J gene: TRBJ1-4; CDR3 protein: CASSQWAGVAVNEKLFF
V gene: TRBV18; J gene: TRBJ2-2; CDR3 protein: CASSPQGTGELFF
V gene: TRBV18; J gene: TRBJ1-5; CDR3 protein: CASSPETTSNQPQHF
V gene: TRBV5-6; J gene: TRBJ1-2; CDR3 protein: CASSFGQGVGGYTF
V gene: TRBV19; J gene: TRBJ1-3; CDR3 protein: CASRHTGGTGNTIYF
V gene: TRBV7-8; J gene: TRBJ2-1; CDR3 protein: CASSLGLAYTNNEQFF
V gene: TRBV28; J gene: TRBJ1-1; CDR3 protein: CASSGGNTEAFF
V gene: TRBV10-3; J gene: TRBJ1-1; CDR3 protein: CAISESEQGAGAFF
V gene: TRBV29-1; J gene: TRBJ2-3; CDR3 protein: CSLSGTPHSTDTQYF
V gene: TRBV30; J gene: TRBJ1-4; CDR3 protein: CAWSVRQGEKLFF
V gene: TRBV10-2; J gene: TRBJ1-2; CDR3 protein: CASSLPGQGDYGYTF
V gene: TRBV5-1; J gene: TRBJ2-2; CDR3 protein: CASSLTVQGATGELFF
V gene: TRBV6-1; J gene: TRBJ1-2; CDR3 protein: CASIMAGANYGYTF
V gene: TRBV5-4; J gene: TRBJ2-7; CDR3 protein: CASSTRRGKKRKAYEQYF
V gene: TRBV18; J gene: TRBJ1-2; CDR3 protein: CASSPKGYYGYTF
V gene: TRBV11-2; J gene: TRBJ1-6; CDR3 protein: CASSPVYSRNSPLHF
V gene: TRBV5-4; J gene: TRBJ2-3; CDR3 protein: CASSLELAGDTQYF
V gene: TRBV6-6; J gene: TRBJ2-7; CDR3 protein: CASSYSGQLNYYEQYF
V gene: TRBV9; J gene: TRBJ1-1; CDR3 protein: CASSVTGANTEAFF
V gene: TRBV19; J gene: TRBJ1-5; CDR3 protein: CASSQTGVGQPQHF
V gene: TRBV18; J gene: TRBJ2-2; CDR3 protein: CASRNGTGGLSSGELFF
V gene: TRBV7-9; J gene: TRBJ1-1; CDR3 protein: CASSFMTGWVPSNTEAFF
V gene: TRBV21-1; J gene: TRBJ2-7; CDR3 protein: CASTPHKRDRGSYEQYF
V gene: TRBV10-3; J gene: TRBJ1-2; CDR3 protein: CAIRDGGPNYGYTF
V gene: TRBV13; J gene: TRBJ1-6; CDR3 protein: CASSGAGGPYNSPLHF
V gene: TRBV19; J gene: TRBJ1-6; CDR3 protein: CASSGPGGSGLHF
V gene: TRBV10-3; J gene: TRBJ2-1; CDR3 protein: CAISEPREDREQFF
V gene: TRBV11-2; J gene: TRBJ1-1; CDR3 protein: CASSPLTGGRGTEAFF
V gene: TRBV5-1; J gene: TRBJ1-3; CDR3 protein: CASSLTGGGSSGNTIYF
V gene: TRBV7-2; J gene: TRBJ2-1; CDR3 protein: CASSQPGLTSNEQFF
V gene: TRBV19; J gene: TRBJ2-1; CDR3 protein: CASSIDSSYNEQFF
V gene: TRBV2; J gene: TRBJ2-7; CDR3 protein: CATEDRDRAYEQYF
V gene: TRBV11-2; J gene: TRBJ2-7; CDR3 protein: CASSLGGIGFYEQYF
V gene: TRBV7-9; J gene: TRBJ1-2; CDR3 protein: CASSLGGGNYGYTF
V gene: TRBV19; J gene: TRBJ1-1; CDR3 protein: CASSSVLNTEAFF
V gene: TRBV5-6; J gene: TRBJ1-6; CDR3 protein: CASSLAGQGGSPLHF
V gene: TRBV10-3; J gene: TRBJ1-1; CDR3 protein: CAISEGSTGGTEAFF
V gene: TRBV2; J gene: TRBJ1-3; CDR3 protein: CARQGPGNTIYF
V gene: TRBV10-3; J gene: TRBJ1-2; CDR3 protein: CASTTGNYGYTF
V gene: TRBV29-1; J gene: TRBJ1-2; CDR3 protein: CSVTGTGIANYGYTF